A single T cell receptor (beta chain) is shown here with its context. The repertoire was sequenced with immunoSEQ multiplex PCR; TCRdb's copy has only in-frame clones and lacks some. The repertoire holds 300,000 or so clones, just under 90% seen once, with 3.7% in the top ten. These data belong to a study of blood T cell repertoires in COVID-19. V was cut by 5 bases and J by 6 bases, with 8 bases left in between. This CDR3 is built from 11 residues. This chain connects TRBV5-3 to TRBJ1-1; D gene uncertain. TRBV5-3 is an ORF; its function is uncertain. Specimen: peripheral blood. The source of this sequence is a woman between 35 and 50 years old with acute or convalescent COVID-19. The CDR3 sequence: CARRSQAEAFF. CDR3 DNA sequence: TGTGCCAGAAGGTCTCAGGCTGAAGCTTTCTTT.